The 25 T cell receptor beta chains listed next were all sequenced from one sample in a study of T cells in localized non-small cell lung cancer. Profiling relied on immunoSEQ multiplex PCR, and the TCRdb table lists in-frame clones only, not all of them. The sample includes approximately 17,000 clones, almost 85% of them seen just once. The sample consisted of peripheral blood, taken before any cancer treatment. These receptors all come from a male donor older than 55 with stage I lung adenocarcinoma.

V gene TRBV10-3 combines with J gene TRBJ2-3; possible D gene TRBD2, 5 bases. V dropped 8 bases and J dropped 0 bases, with 9 bases sitting between them. Looked up from germline, CDR1 is ENHRY and CDR2 is SYGVKD. This CDR3 is 13 amino acids long. The CDR3 loop is CAIARGSTDTQYF. In nucleotides, the CDR3 is TGTGCCATCGCTCGGGGAAGCACAGATACGCAGTATTTT.

The CDR3 here is CAIGRGGRQPQHF. The CDR3 nucleotides read TGTGCCATCGGAAGGGGCGGCCGTCAGCCCCAGCATTTT. This rearrangement joins TRBV10-3 to TRBJ1-5; possibly TRBD1 for D (5 bases). The V and J ends lost 8 bases and 6 bases respectively, with 14 bases between them. The CDR3 extends over 13 amino acids. Germline CDR1 ENHRY, CDR2 SYGVKD.

This clone rates as medium-sized. V usage is TRBV4-1 and J usage is TRBJ2-3; 9 bases map to TRBD1. Losses at the gene ends were 3 bases for V and 1 base for J; bases not matched to a gene: 5. Germline lookup yields CDR1 MGHRA and CDR2 YSYEKL. The CDR3 runs 16 residues. CDR3 region: CASSHRDRAGTDTQYF. CDR3 DNA sequence: TGCGCCAGCAGCCATCGGGACAGGGCAGGCACAGATACGCAGTATTTT.

The sample holds one count of this clone. The chain combines TRBV20-1 with TRBJ2-7; D unresolved. Germline-derived CDR1 and CDR2 are DFQATT and SNEGSKA (reference sequence). The CDR3 totals 11 residues. V was cut by 3 bases and J by 0 bases, with 3 bases left in between. Here the CDR3 reads CSARSSYEQYF. The CDR3 region has the DNA TGCAGTGCTAGGAGCTCCTACGAGCAGTACTTC.

The chain links TRBV10-2 to TRBJ1-2, with 10 bases identical to TRBD1. Per the germline V gene, CDR1 is WSHSY and CDR2 is SAAADI. This CDR3 has 17 residues. V shed 2 bases, J shed 7 bases, and the junction held 13 bases outside the gene matches. The CDR3 DNA reads as TGCGCCAGCAGTGAGAGTCTGGCTGAGACAGGGGGCAGTGGCTACACCTTC. As protein: CASSESLAETGGSGYTF.

The gene calls are TRBV7-2 and TRBJ1-1; D is possibly TRBD1 (6 bases). Germline-derived CDR1 and CDR2 are SGHTA and FQGNSA. This CDR3 is built from 14 residues. Deletions cut 2 bases from V and 7 bases from J, with 14 bases between. This CDR3 reads CASSLLQGPYEAFF. Here the CDR3 DNA reads TGTGCCAGCAGCTTATTACAGGGACCCTATGAAGCTTTCTTT. Drawing the rest from reference TRBV7-2 and TRBJ1-1, the complete variable domain is GAGVSQSPSNKVTEKGKDVELRCDPISGHTALYWYRQSLGQGLEFLIYFQGNSAPDKSGLPSDRFSAERTGGSVSTLTIQRTQQEDSAVYLCASSLLQGPYEAFFGQGTRLTVV.

The chain recombines TRBV30 with TRBJ2-5; tentatively, D is TRBD2 (5 bases). With 0 bases removed from V and 4 bases from J, the gap between germline ends came to 9 bases. CDR1 and CDR2 from the germline V gene are GTSNPN and SVGIG (reference sequence). This CDR3 is built from 13 residues. CDR3 region: CAWSVGDRETQYF. As DNA, the CDR3 is TGTGCCTGGAGTGTCGGGGATAGAGAGACCCAGTACTTC.

The V and J genes are TRBV7-9 and TRBJ2-3; 8 bases are a match to TRBD1. Germline V lookup: CDR1 SEHNR, CDR2 FQNEAQ (reference sequence). The ends lost 1 base at V and 1 base at J; junction bases unmatched: 4. The CDR3 length is 16 residues. This chain's CDR3 is CASSLDRGQGTDTQYF. The CDR3 DNA is TGTGCCAGCAGCTTAGATCGGGGACAGGGCACAGATACGCAGTATTTT.

V and J are TRBV2 and TRBJ1-5; D not certain. CDR1 and CDR2 (germline): SNHLY, FYNNEI. The CDR3 covers 12 residues. Trimming cost V 5 bases and J 5 bases, with 7 bases left between them. The CDR3 spells CASSTLYQPQHF. The CDR3 DNA reads TGTGCCAGCAGTACCCTTTATCAGCCCCAGCATTTT.

The CDR3 coding sequence is TGCAGCGTTGACGAGGGGACAGGGGTCTACTTC. Residues: CSVDEGTGVYF. The chain couples TRBV29-1 to TRBJ2-7; TRBD1 matches at 10 bases. The length of the CDR3 is 11 residues. Trimming took 3 bases from V and 13 from J; bases not matched to a gene: 6. The V gene's germline CDR1 is SQVTM and CDR2 ANQGSEA.

This chain uses TRBV5-1 with TRBJ2-3; 8 nucleotides match TRBD2. The ends lost 0 bases at V and 2 bases at J; junction bases unmatched: 2. The CDR3 length is 15 residues. The germline CDR1 and CDR2 sequences are SGHRS and YFSETQ. The CDR3 nucleotides are TGCGCCAGCAGCTTGGGCGGGGGGTCCACAGATACGCAGTATTTT. Translating gives CASSLGGGSTDTQYF.

The genes are TRBV10-2 and TRBJ2-1; 8 bases are a match to TRBD2. Germline CDR1 and CDR2: WSHSY and SAAADI. The CDR3 contains 17 residues. Trimming cost V 3 bases and J 4 bases; bases outside gene matches: 11. This CDR3 is CASSDPRLAGLYNEQFF. The CDR3 region has the DNA TGCGCCAGCAGTGACCCACGCTTAGCGGGGCTTTACAATGAGCAGTTCTTC.

In this sample, this clone turned up once. This CDR3 is CASSPIRDGYNEQFF. CDR3 coding DNA: TGTGCCAGCAGCCCAATCCGGGACGGATACAATGAGCAGTTCTTC. This chain links TRBV7-9 with TRBJ2-1, with D perhaps assigned TRBD1 or TRBD2 (5 bases each). CDR1 and CDR2 (germline): SEHNR, FQNEAQ (reference sequence). The CDR3 loop spans 15 amino acids. The V end was cut by 5 bases, the J end by 4 bases, with 15 bases between.

Concerning this clone itself: At one of its ends the junction is not consistent with the germline gene, which may arise from a read error. The CDR3 DNA reads as TGTGTCTGGATCGGGGGCTTGAACACTGAAGCTTTCTTT. This sequence encodes CVWIGGLNTEAFF. This chain uses TRBV30 with TRBJ1-1, with D possibly TRBD1 on 6 matching bases. Germline V CDR1 and CDR2: GTSNPN, SVGIG (reference sequence). CDR3 size: 13 residues.

This chain links TRBV5-1 with TRBJ2-7; D unresolved. This CDR3 has 13 amino acids. Trimming removed 5 bases at V and 0 bases at J, with 9 bases between. The germline V gene has CDR1 SGHRS and CDR2 YFSETQ. Written as DNA, the CDR3 is TGCGCCAGCAGACCAGGCTCCTCCTACGAGCAGTACTTC. Translating it yields CASRPGSSYEQYF.

The chain combines TRBV7-3 with TRBJ2-1; possibly TRBD1 for D (7 bases). Germline V lookup: CDR1 SGHTA, CDR2 FQGTGA. This CDR3 is 15 amino acids long. Between the trimmed V and J ends, which lost 7 bases and 7 bases, there was a span of 20 bases. The CDR3 spells CASTISGGSGNEQFF. CDR3 DNA sequence: TGTGCCAGCACTATCTCAGGGGGGTCTGGGAATGAGCAGTTCTTC. Together with reference TRBV7-3 and TRBJ2-1, the CDR3 gives the full variable domain: GAGVSQTPSNKVTEKGKYVELRCDPISGHTALYWYRQSLGQGPEFLIYFQGTGAADDSGLPNDRFFAVRPEGSVSTLKIQRTERGDSAVYLCASTISGGSGNEQFFGPGTRLTVL.

In its sample, this clone was seen once. The chain combines TRBV9 with TRBJ1-2; D remains unclear. CDR3 size: 12 residues. Germline V gene lookup returns CDR1 SGDLS and CDR2 YYNGEE. V was pared by 0 bases and J by 8 bases, with 8 bases between. CDR3 protein: CASSVGLQGYTF. The CDR3 DNA is TGTGCCAGCAGCGTAGGCTTACAGGGCTACACCTTC.

The chain combines TRBV10-1 with TRBJ2-2; D might be TRBD1 (6 bases). The CDR3 loop spans 15 amino acids. V was cut by 0 bases and J by 5 bases, with 10 bases left in between. The germline gives CDR1 WNHNN, CDR2 SYGVQD (reference sequence). CDR3 bases: TGCGCCAGCAGTGAGTCGACAGGTGGTACCGGGGAGCTGTTTTTT. Translated: CASSESTGGTGELFF.

The gene calls are TRBV7-2 and TRBJ2-1, with 8 nucleotides matching TRBD1. Germline V gives CDR1 SGHTA, CDR2 FQGNSA. Trimming at V came to 6 bases and at J to 7 bases, leaving 11 bases not matched to a gene. This CDR3 is built from 15 residues. The CDR3 sequence: CASSSEAGGSNEQFF. The CDR3 region has the DNA TGTGCCAGCAGTTCAGAGGCAGGGGGCTCTAATGAGCAGTTCTTC.

The chain uses TRBV7-9 and TRBJ2-1; no clear D gene. V lost 5 bases to trimming and J lost 5 bases, with 16 bases between them. Germline CDR1 is SEHNR and CDR2 is FQNEAQ (reference sequence). This CDR3 has 15 amino acids. The CDR3 loop is CASSPETGWDNEQFF. As DNA, the CDR3 is TGTGCCAGCAGCCCCGAAACCGGATGGGACAATGAGCAGTTCTTC.

V is TRBV18 and J is TRBJ2-1; D remains unclear. V shed 1 base and J shed 0 bases, with 7 bases lying between them. The CDR3 consists of 15 residues. Germline V gene sequence: CDR1 KGHSH, CDR2 LQKENI. The CDR3 bases are TGTGCCAGCTCACCACAGCTGAGCTCCTACAATGAGCAGTTCTTC. It translates to CASSPQLSSYNEQFF.

The rearrangement joins TRBV7-3 to TRBJ1-6, with TRBD1 identical over 9 bases. The V and J ends lost 2 bases and 10 bases, in that order; junction bases with no gene match: 6. Germline loops: CDR1 SGHTA, CDR2 FQGTGA. This CDR3 has 15 residues. This chain's CDR3 is CASSLVGQGRSPLHF. The CDR3 DNA is TGTGCCAGCAGCTTAGTGGGACAGGGAAGGTCACCCCTCCACTTT.

V usage is TRBV5-5 and J usage is TRBJ1-5; the D gene is possibly TRBD1 (5 bases). Trimming pared 0 bases from V and 5 bases from J, leaving 15 bases between. This CDR3 is 16 amino acids long. CDR1 is SGHKS and CDR2 is YYEKEE in the germline V gene (reference sequence). For the CDR3, the DNA is TGTGCCAGCAGCTTGGTCGCCAGGGTAACCGATCAGCCCCAGCATTTT. Translation gives CASSLVARVTDQPQHF.

This sequence joins TRBV19 and TRBJ2-7, with D tentatively TRBD2 (6 bases). Germline loops: CDR1 LNHDA, CDR2 SQIVND (reference sequence). The CDR3 has 12 amino acids. V lost 2 bases to trimming and J lost 5 bases, with 7 bases between them. CDR3 DNA: TGTGCCAGTAGTATAACGGGGGACGAGCAGTACTTC. This gives the protein CASSITGDEQYF.

This clone appeared once. The CDR3 bases are TGTGCCAGCAGCTCCTTGGACGCCGGCGTGGAGGGCTACACCTTC. Residues: CASSSLDAGVEGYTF. This chain joins TRBV7-9 and TRBJ1-2; no clear D gene. Germline V gene sequence: CDR1 SEHNR, CDR2 FQNEAQ (reference sequence). V was pared by 4 bases and J by 8 bases, with 20 bases between. This CDR3 has 15 residues. The full variable domain, rest sourced from reference TRBV7-9 and TRBJ1-2, is DTGVSQNPRHKITKRGQNVTFRCDPISEHNRLYWYRQTLGQGPEFLTYFQNEAQLEKSRLLSDRFSAERPKGSFSTLEIQRTEQGDSAMYLCASSSLDAGVEGYTFGSGTRLTVV.